What follows are 10 T cell receptor beta chains derived from one specimen sequenced in a study of blood T cell repertoires in COVID-19. Assay used: immunoSEQ multiplex PCR; TCRdb lists only in-frame clones, some missing. The sample includes some 52,000 clones, roughly 91% of them seen just once. Sequencing used peripheral blood. Receptor source: a human donor in a cohort sampled during active COVID-19.

V and J are TRBV3-1 (or the pseudogene TRBV3-2) and TRBJ1-2, with a weak D call TRBD1 (6 bases). V lost 6 bases, J lost 4 bases, and 12 bases lay in between. Germline CDR1 reads LGHDT; CDR2 reads YNNKEL (reference sequence). This CDR3 is 13 amino acids long. The CDR3 reads CASRLQGGYGYTF. In DNA form, the CDR3 reads TGTGCCAGCAGGTTACAGGGTGGCTATGGCTACACCTTC.

V and J are TRBV7-3 and TRBJ2-3, with TRBD1 matching over 7 bases. Germline assignment: CDR1 SGHTA and CDR2 FQGTGA. This CDR3 spans 14 amino acids. The junction had 2 bases not matched to a gene; V was cut back by 5 bases and J by 0 bases. CDR3 protein: CASSEGASTDTQYF. The CDR3, as DNA: TGTGCCAGCAGCGAGGGGGCTAGCACAGATACGCAGTATTTT.

This chain joins TRBV5-1 and TRBJ2-1, with TRBD2 matching over 15 bases. The CDR3 runs to 17 residues. The germline gives CDR1 SGHRS, CDR2 YFSETQ. V trimming: 2 bases; J trimming: 4 bases; junction bases outside the gene matches: 4. The CDR3 nucleotides are TGCGCCAGCAGCTTCGGACTAGCGGGAGGGATGTACAATGAGCAGTTCTTC. This codes for CASSFGLAGGMYNEQFF.

The chain employs TRBV25-1 and TRBJ2-4; D not resolved. Germline V gene data show CDR1 as MGHDK and CDR2 as SYGVNS. The CDR3 loop spans 16 amino acids. Trimming removed 11 bases from V and 0 bases from J, with 20 bases in between. The CDR3: CAGAPAMRQAKNIQYF. In DNA, the CDR3 is TGTGCCGGCGCCCCAGCCATGAGGCAAGCCAAAAACATTCAGTACTTC.

The rearrangement uses TRBV6-5 and TRBJ2-3; 8 bases align to TRBD2. V lost 4 bases to trimming and J lost 0 bases; unmatched junction nucleotides: 3. CDR1 and CDR2 (germline): MNHEY, SVGAGI. The length of the CDR3 is 15 residues. The CDR3 is CASSSASGSTDTQYF. The CDR3 DNA reads as TGTGCCAGCAGTTCCGCTAGCGGGAGCACAGATACGCAGTATTTT.

This chain connects TRBV3-1 (or the pseudogene TRBV3-2) to TRBJ1-5; TRBD1 matches at 11 bases. This CDR3 spans 15 amino acids. V shed 4 bases, J shed 5 bases, and the junction held 4 bases outside the gene matches. Germline CDR1 and CDR2: LGHDT and YNNKEL (reference sequence). CDR3 in DNA: TGTGCCAGCAGCCCGGGACAGGGGGGGTATCAGCCCCAGCATTTT. It codes for CASSPGQGGYQPQHF.

The V gene is TRBV5-5, the J gene TRBJ2-3; perhaps TRBD2 as D (6 bases). The CDR3 runs 14 residues. V lost 4 bases and J 4 bases, leaving 13 bases between the germline ends. The germline V gene has CDR1 SGHKS and CDR2 YYEKEE (reference sequence). This CDR3 reads CASSLGPGADTQYF. The CDR3 DNA follows: TGTGCCAGCAGCCTCGGACCGGGGGCAGATACGCAGTATTTT.

This chain joins TRBV5-4 and TRBJ2-1, with 11 positions matching TRBD2. CDR3 length: 15 residues. The V gene's germline CDR1 is SGHNT and CDR2 YYREEE (reference sequence). J was trimmed by 4 bases and V by 6 bases; bases with no gene match: 6. The CDR3 sequence is CASTLAGGGYNEQFF. As DNA, the CDR3 is TGTGCCAGCACCTTAGCGGGAGGGGGGTACAATGAGCAGTTCTTC.

The V call is TRBV11-2, the J call TRBJ2-1, with D uncertain. The germline V gene has CDR1 SGHAT and CDR2 FQNNGV. This CDR3 spans 13 amino acids. V dropped 4 bases and J dropped 4 bases, with 8 bases sitting between them. The DNA for the CDR3 is TGTGCCAGCAGCTCTACTCCGTACAATGAGCAGTTCTTC. Encoded protein: CASSSTPYNEQFF.

J is TRBJ2-6 and V is TRBV7-9; D is possibly TRBD1 (6 bases). CDR1 SEHNR and CDR2 FQNEAQ come from the germline V gene (reference sequence). The length of the CDR3 is 15 residues. Between the trimmed V and J ends, which lost 5 bases and 1 base, there was a span of 9 bases. For the CDR3, the DNA is TGTGCCAGCAGCGAGACAGGTTCTGGGGCCAACGTCCTGACTTTC. It yields the protein CASSETGSGANVLTF. Based on the CDR3 plus reference TRBV7-9 and TRBJ2-6, the full variable domain is DTGVSQNPRHKITKRGQNVTFRCDPISEHNRLYWYRQTLGQGPEFLTYFQNEAQLEKSRLLSDRFSAERPKGSFSTLEIQRTEQGDSAMYLCASSETGSGANVLTFGAGSRLTVL.